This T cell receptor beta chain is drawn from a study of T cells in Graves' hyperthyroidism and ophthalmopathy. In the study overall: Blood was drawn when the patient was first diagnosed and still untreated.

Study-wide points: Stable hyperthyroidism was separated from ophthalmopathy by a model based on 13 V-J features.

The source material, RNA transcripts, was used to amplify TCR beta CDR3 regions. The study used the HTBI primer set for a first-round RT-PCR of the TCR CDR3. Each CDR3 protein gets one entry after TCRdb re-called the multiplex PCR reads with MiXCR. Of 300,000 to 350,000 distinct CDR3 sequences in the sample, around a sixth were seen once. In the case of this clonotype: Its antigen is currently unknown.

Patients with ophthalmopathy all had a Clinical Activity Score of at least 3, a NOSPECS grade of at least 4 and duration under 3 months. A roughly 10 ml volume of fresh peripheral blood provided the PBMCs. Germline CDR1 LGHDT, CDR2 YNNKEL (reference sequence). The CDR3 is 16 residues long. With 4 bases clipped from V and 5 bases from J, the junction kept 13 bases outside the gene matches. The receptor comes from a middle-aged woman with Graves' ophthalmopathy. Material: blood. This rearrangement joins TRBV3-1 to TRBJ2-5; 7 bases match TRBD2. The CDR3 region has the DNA TGTGCCAGCAGCCGTAGCATTGGACTAGAGGGGGAGACCCAGTACTTC. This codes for CASSRSIGLEGETQYF.